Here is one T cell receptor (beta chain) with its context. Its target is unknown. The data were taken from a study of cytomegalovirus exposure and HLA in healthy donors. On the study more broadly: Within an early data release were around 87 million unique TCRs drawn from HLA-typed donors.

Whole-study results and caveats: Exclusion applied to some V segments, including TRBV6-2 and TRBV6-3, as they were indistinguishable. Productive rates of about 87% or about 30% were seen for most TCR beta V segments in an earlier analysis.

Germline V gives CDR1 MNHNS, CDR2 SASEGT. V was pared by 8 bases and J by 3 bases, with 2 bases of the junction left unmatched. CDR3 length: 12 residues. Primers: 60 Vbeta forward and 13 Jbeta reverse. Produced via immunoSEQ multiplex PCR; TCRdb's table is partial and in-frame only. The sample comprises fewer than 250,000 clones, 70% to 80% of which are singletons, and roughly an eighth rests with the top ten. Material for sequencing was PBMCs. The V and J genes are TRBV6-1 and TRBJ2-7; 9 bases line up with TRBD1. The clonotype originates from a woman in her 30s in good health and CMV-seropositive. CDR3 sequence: CASRDRVYEQYF. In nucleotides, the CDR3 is TGTGCCAGCCGGGACAGGGTCTACGAGCAGTACTTC.